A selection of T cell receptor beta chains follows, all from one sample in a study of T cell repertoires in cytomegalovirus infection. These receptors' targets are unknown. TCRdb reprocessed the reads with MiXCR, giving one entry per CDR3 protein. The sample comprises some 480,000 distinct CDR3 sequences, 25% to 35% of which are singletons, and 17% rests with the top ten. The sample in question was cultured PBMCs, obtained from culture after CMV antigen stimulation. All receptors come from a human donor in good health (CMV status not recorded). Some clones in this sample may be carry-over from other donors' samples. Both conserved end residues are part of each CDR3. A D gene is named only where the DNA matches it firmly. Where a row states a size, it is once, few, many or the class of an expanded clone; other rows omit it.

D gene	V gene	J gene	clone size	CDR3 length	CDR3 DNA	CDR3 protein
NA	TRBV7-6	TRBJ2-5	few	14	TGTGCCAGCAGCCCCTCGGAGTACCAAGAGACCCAGTACTTC	CASSPSEYQETQYF
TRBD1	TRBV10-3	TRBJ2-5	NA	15	TGTGCCATCAGTGACCCCGGACAGGGGGCTGAGACCCAGTACTTC	CAISDPGQGAETQYF
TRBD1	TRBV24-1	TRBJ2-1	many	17	TGTGCCACCAGTGATCCCACACCCGGACAGGGGGGCAATGAGCAGTTCTTC	CATSDPTPGQGGNEQFF
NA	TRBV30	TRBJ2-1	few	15	TGTGCCTGGAGCCCAATGGGGGGATATAACAATGAGCAGTTCTTC	CAWSPMGGYNNEQFF
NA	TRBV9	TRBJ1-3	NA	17	TGTGCCAGCAGCGCGGGGGCGAGGGTTATGGTTGGAAACACCATATATTTT	CASSAGARVMVGNTIYF
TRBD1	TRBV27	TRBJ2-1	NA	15	TGTGCCAGCAGTCCACGGACAGGGGAGTTCAATGAGCAGTTCTTC	CASSPRTGEFNEQFF
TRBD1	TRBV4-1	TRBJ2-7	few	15	TGCGCCAGCAGCCTTGACAGGGGGCGAACCTACGAGCAGTACTTC	CASSLDRGRTYEQYF
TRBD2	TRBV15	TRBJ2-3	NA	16	TGTGCCCTTGGGACTAGTGGTTCCCGTGACTCAGATACGCAGTATTTT	CALGTSGSRDSDTQYF
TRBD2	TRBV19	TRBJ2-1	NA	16	TGTGCCAGTAGTATCCTCCTAGCGGGAGGATGGGATGAGCAGTTCTTC	CASSILLAGGWDEQFF
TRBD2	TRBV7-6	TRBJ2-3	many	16	TGTGCCAGCAGCCTCTGGACTAGCGGGAGCACAGATACGCAGTATTTT	CASSLWTSGSTDTQYF
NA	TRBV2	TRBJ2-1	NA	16	TGTGCCAGCAGTGAAGGGGACGGGATTGGGAACAATGAGCAGTTCTTC	CASSEGDGIGNNEQFF
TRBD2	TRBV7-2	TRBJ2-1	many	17	TGTGCCAGCAGCACCGGACTAGCGGGAGACCCCTACAATGAGCAGTTCTTC	CASSTGLAGDPYNEQFF
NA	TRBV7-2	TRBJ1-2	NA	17	TGTGCCAGCAGCTTATTGGGGGGAGGCAGGGCTAACTATGGCTACACCTTC	CASSLLGGGRANYGYTF
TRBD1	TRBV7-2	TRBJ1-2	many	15	TGTGCCAGCAGCTTAGCGCTACCAGGGGGCGATGGCTACACCTTC	CASSLALPGGDGYTF
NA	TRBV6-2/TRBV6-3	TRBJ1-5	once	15	TGTGCCAGCAGTTACTCGATTGACAGGCTAAAGCCCCAGCATTTT	CASSYSIDRLKPQHF
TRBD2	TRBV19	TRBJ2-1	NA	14	TGTGCCAGCCTTAGCGGGAGTCGATCCAATGAGCAGTTCTTC	CASLSGSRSNEQFF
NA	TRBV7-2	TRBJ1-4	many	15	TGTGCCAGCAGCTTAGGCGATAGTAGAGAGGAAAAACTGTTTTTT	CASSLGDSREEKLFF
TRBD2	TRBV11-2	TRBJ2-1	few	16	TGTGCCAGCAGCCTCCAAGCGGGAGGGGTTTACAATGAGCAGTTCTTC	CASSLQAGGVYNEQFF
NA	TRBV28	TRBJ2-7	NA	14	TGTGCCAGCAGTTCTGGACAAAACCCTTACGAGCAGTACTTC	CASSSGQNPYEQYF
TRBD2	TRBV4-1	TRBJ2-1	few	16	TGCGCCAGCAGCCAAGAGTCTAGCGGGAGTCTGAATGAGCAGTTCTTC	CASSQESSGSLNEQFF
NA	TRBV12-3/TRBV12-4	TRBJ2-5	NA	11	TGTGCCAGCAGTTCATCATCCGCCCAGTACTTC	CASSSSSAQYF
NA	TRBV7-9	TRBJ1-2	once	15	TGTGCCAGCAGCGCCACGATAGGACATTTGAATGGCTACACCTTC	CASSATIGHLNGYTF
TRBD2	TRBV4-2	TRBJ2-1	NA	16	TGTGGCAGCAGCCAAGATGGGACTAGCGGATACAATGAGCAGTTCTTC	CGSSQDGTSGYNEQFF
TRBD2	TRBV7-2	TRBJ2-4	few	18	TGTGCCAGCAGCCCCGGGACTAGCGGATCAAAAGCCAAAAACATTCAGTACTTC	CASSPGTSGSKAKNIQYF
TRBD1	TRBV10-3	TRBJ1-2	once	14	TGTGCCATGAAACCGGACAGGGCGAGCTATGGCTACACCTTC	CAMKPDRASYGYTF